The clone carrying this T cell receptor (beta chain) was detected ten times or more. This entry comes from a study of metastatic and nonmetastatic thyroid tumors. Whole-study context: Malignant and benign thyroid patients had repertoires compared in peripheral blood and tumor or nodule tissue.

TCRdb re-called the PCR reads through MiXCR. The repertoire holds some 38,000 clones, with approximately 19% as singletons. Every patient underwent thyroid surgery untreated. CDR1 LNHDA and CDR2 SQIVND come from the germline V gene (reference sequence). This CDR3 spans 14 amino acids. With V trimmed by 5 bases and J by 2 bases, 4 bases remained unmatched. This clonotype was obtained from a female donor with papillary thyroid cancer or a benign thyroid nodule (not recorded which). Some clones in this sample may be carry-over from other donors' samples. V is TRBV19 and J is TRBJ2-7; 9 bases map to TRBD2. Sequencing used blood. CDR3 bases: TGTGCCAGTAGTCCTAGACTAGCGGCCTACGAGCAGTACTTC. This codes for CASSPRLAAYEQYF.